This passage covers 12 T cell receptor beta chains from one sample sequenced in a study of blood T cell repertoires in COVID-19. This table comes from immunoSEQ multiplex PCR, and its TCRdb copy is limited to in-frame clones, with some not included. The sample contains some 23,000 clones, 87% of which appear only once. Sequencing input: peripheral blood. The receptors stem from a human donor with active COVID-19. The donor label of this sample is uncertain.

CDR3 sequence (DNA): TGTGCCATCAGTAGGGGACAGGCGACAAATCAGCCCCAGCATTTT. Amino acids: CAISRGQATNQPQHF. The J gene is TRBJ1-5, the V gene TRBV10-3, with 8 positions matching TRBD1. J lost 4 bases, V lost 5 bases, and 7 bases had no gene match. Germline CDR1 ENHRY, CDR2 SYGVKD. This CDR3 is 15 amino acids long.

The rearrangement uses TRBV30 and TRBJ1-6, with D possibly TRBD1 on 5 matching bases. The CDR3 extends over 14 amino acids. Trimming took 1 base from V and 5 from J, leaving 9 bases between them. Germline V gene data show CDR1 as GTSNPN and CDR2 as SVGIG (reference sequence). The CDR3 loop reads CAWSGGQDNSPLHF. Written as DNA, the CDR3 is TGTGCCTGGAGTGGGGGCCAGGATAATTCACCCCTCCACTTT.

The chain is built from TRBV6-2 or TRBV6-3 and TRBJ2-3; 9 bases are a match to TRBD2. The CDR3 spans 17 residues. V shed 2 bases, J shed 1 base, and the junction held 7 bases outside the gene matches. The V gene's germline CDR1 is MNHEY and CDR2 SVGEGT. The CDR3 reads CASSYQIAGERTDTQYF. The CDR3 coding sequence is TGTGCCAGCAGTTACCAAATAGCGGGAGAGCGCACAGATACGCAGTATTTT.

The V and J genes are TRBV3-1 (or the pseudogene TRBV3-2) and TRBJ2-1; 8 bases align to TRBD2. The CDR3 loop spans 17 amino acids. The germline V gene has CDR1 LGHDT and CDR2 YNNKEL (reference sequence). The V and J ends lost 0 bases and 10 bases, in that order; junction bases with no gene match: 14. The CDR3 DNA reads TGTGCCAGCAGCCAAGAGGTTAGTGGGACTAGAGGGAAAGAGCAGTTCTTC. The encoded protein is CASSQEVSGTRGKEQFF.

The chain joins TRBV7-8 to TRBJ2-1, with D possibly being TRBD2 (5 bases). There are 14 residues in the CDR3. V was trimmed by 5 bases and J by 4 bases, leaving 12 bases between them. Germline loops: CDR1 SGHVS, CDR2 FQNEAQ. The CDR3 sequence is CASSPPGLYNEQFF. The DNA for the CDR3 is TGTGCCAGCAGCCCACCCGGACTTTACAATGAGCAGTTCTTC.

In this sample, this clone turned up a few times. The chain uses TRBV5-1 and TRBJ2-7, with D perhaps TRBD1 (6 bases). This CDR3 contains 14 residues. Trimming took 0 bases from V and 3 from J, leaving 10 bases between them. Germline values: CDR1 SGHRS, CDR2 YFSETQ. The DNA of the CDR3 is TGCGCCAGCAGCTTGGTGGGGGCGGGCTACGAGCAGTACTTC. Its protein is CASSLVGAGYEQYF.

The chain combines TRBV5-4 with TRBJ2-7, with 7 bases fitting TRBD2. Trimming took 0 bases from V and 2 from J; bases not matched to a gene: 2. The germline gives CDR1 SGHNT, CDR2 YYREEE (reference sequence). CDR3 length: 14 residues. CDR3 loop: CASSLASGTYEQYF. In DNA, the CDR3 is TGTGCCAGCAGCTTGGCTAGCGGAACCTACGAGCAGTACTTC.

The chain joins TRBV4-1 to TRBJ2-2; TRBD1 matches 9 bases. V shed 4 bases and J 2 bases; nucleotides not matched to a gene: 5. Looked up from germline, CDR1 is MGHRA and CDR2 is YSYEKL. This CDR3 has 16 residues. The chain's CDR3 is CASSRTGVPNTGELFF. The CDR3 DNA is TGCGCCAGCAGCCGGACAGGGGTACCAAACACCGGGGAGCTGTTTTTT.

The V gene is TRBV9, the J gene TRBJ2-1; 9 bases map to TRBD2. The CDR3 extends over 15 amino acids. V lost 3 bases, J lost 9 bases, and 10 bases stayed unmatched. The germline V gene has CDR1 SGDLS and CDR2 YYNGEE. CDR3 protein: CASSERGTSSAEQFF. CDR3 DNA: TGTGCCAGCAGCGAGAGGGGGACTAGCTCCGCTGAGCAGTTCTTC. The full variable domain, in which reference TRBV9 and TRBJ2-1 provide the parts outside the CDR3, is DSGVTQTPKHLITATGQRVTLRCSPRSGDLSVYWYQQSLDQGLQFLIQYYNGEERAKGNILERFSAQQFPDLHSELNLSSLELGDSALYFCASSERGTSSAEQFFGPGTRLTVL.

This chain links TRBV6-5 with TRBJ2-3; 9 bases align to TRBD2. J gave up 2 bases and V 5 bases, and 5 bases lay outside the gene matches. The CDR3 runs 15 residues. Germline V gives CDR1 MNHEY, CDR2 SVGAGI. The CDR3 DNA reads as TGTGCCAGCAGTCGACTAGCGGTACTCACAGATACGCAGTATTTT. This codes for CASSRLAVLTDTQYF.

The chain is built from TRBV7-8 and TRBJ1-6; no clear D gene. The germline gives CDR1 SGHVS, CDR2 FQNEAQ. CDR3 size: 16 residues. The V end lost 5 bases, the J end lost 0 bases, and 11 bases lay between the germline ends. The DNA for the CDR3 is TGTGCCAGCAGCGAGTCGAGAAGCTCCTATAATTCACCCCTCCACTTT. The encoded protein is CASSESRSSYNSPLHF.

The rearrangement uses TRBV6-5 and TRBJ2-1, with 11 bases matching TRBD2. CDR1 is MNHEY and CDR2 is SVGAGI in the germline V gene. The CDR3 is 15 residues long. The junction had 10 bases not matched to a gene; V was cut back by 6 bases and J by 9 bases. The CDR3 reads CASSLTSGSMSEQFF. For the CDR3, the DNA is TGTGCCAGCAGCCTAACTAGCGGGAGTATGTCTGAGCAGTTCTTC.